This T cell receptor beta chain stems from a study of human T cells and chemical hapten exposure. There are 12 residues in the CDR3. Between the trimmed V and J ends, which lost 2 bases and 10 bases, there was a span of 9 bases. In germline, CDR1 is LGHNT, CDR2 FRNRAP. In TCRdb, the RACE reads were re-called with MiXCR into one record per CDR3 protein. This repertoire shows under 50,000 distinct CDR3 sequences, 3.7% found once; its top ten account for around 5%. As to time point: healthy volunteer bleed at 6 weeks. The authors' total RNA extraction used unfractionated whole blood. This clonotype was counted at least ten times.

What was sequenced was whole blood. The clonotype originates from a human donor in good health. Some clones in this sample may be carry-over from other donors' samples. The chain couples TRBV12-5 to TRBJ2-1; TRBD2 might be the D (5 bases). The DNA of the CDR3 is TGTGCTAGTGGTTTGAGGCGGGTCGAGCAGTTCTTC. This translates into CASGLRRVEQFF.